One and the same sample provided the 5 T cell receptor beta chains below, sequenced in a study of blood T cell repertoires in COVID-19. Sequenced by immunoSEQ multiplex PCR; TCRdb stores in-frame clones only, minus some. The table includes approximately 300,000 clones, around 83% detected once. Specimen: peripheral blood. The receptors derive from a woman in her forties or fifties with acute or convalescent COVID-19.

The genes are TRBV30 and TRBJ1-3; 7 bases are shared with TRBD1. V shed 1 base and J 2 bases; nucleotides not matched to a gene: 8. There are 16 residues in the CDR3. CDR1 GTSNPN and CDR2 SVGIG come from the germline V gene (reference sequence). In DNA form, the CDR3 reads TGTGCCTGGAGTGCACCCCGGACAGGACCTGGAAACACCATATATTTT. Translated: CAWSAPRTGPGNTIYF.

This sequence joins TRBV11-3 and TRBJ2-2; 7 bases match TRBD2. The trim removed 4 bases at V and 6 bases at J, leaving 8 bases unmatched. The CDR3 length is 15 residues. Germline-derived CDR1 and CDR2 are SGHNT and YENEEA. The CDR3 DNA reads as TGTGCCAGCAGCTCAACTAGCGCCTGGGCCGGGGAGCTGTTTTTT. Residues: CASSSTSAWAGELFF.

Concerning this clone itself: This specimen includes other DNA sequences encoding the same CDR3. CDR3 DNA: TGTGCCAGCAGTCTAGCGGGGTACGAGCAGTACGTC. Its protein product is CASSLAGYEQYV. V gene TRBV28 combines with J gene TRBJ2-7; 9 nucleotides agree with TRBD2. After removal of 5 bases from V and 4 bases from J, the junction contained 0 bases not matched to a gene. The CDR3 covers 12 residues. Per germline, CDR1 MDHEN and CDR2 SYDVKM.

This chain uses TRBV7-2 with TRBJ2-1; the D gene is possibly TRBD2 (6 bases). The germline CDR1 and CDR2 sequences are SGHTA and FQGNSA. Trimming cost V 3 bases and J 5 bases, with 11 bases left between them. This CDR3 is built from 14 residues. Written as DNA, the CDR3 is TGTGCCAGCAGCTTCGCGGGAACAAACAATGAGCAGTTCTTC. It is translated as CASSFAGTNNEQFF.

The chain has TRBV4-1 and TRBJ1-3; D call uncertain. Trimming stripped 2 bases from V and 6 bases from J, with 11 bases between. Germline CDR1 is MGHRA and CDR2 is YSYEKL. There are 14 residues in the CDR3. CDR3 residues: CASSQSGNENTIYF. Written as DNA, the CDR3 is TGCGCCAGCAGCCAATCGGGGAACGAAAACACCATATATTTT.